The entry below describes one TCR beta chain. Its cognate antigen is unknown. Trimming removed 2 bases from V and 5 bases from J, with 13 bases in between. Germline V gives CDR1 WNHNN, CDR2 SYGVQD (reference sequence). CDR3 size: 15 residues. The data were produced by immunoSEQ multiplex PCR, yet TCRdb's version contains in-frame clones alone and is incomplete. The data show tens of thousands of clones, with around 85% seen just once and 20% held by the top ten. These data come from a study of T cell responses to AZD1222 COVID-19 vaccine. Study-wide findings and caveats: Spike-specific TCR breadth and depth went up after people got two AZD1222 doses. Within unmutated variant regions lay the reported targets of nearly half of spike-specific TCRs. Seropositive status at baseline applied to only five or six AZD1222 recipients. Donors were mostly white British, more females; clonal diversity possibly underestimated.

The genes are TRBV10-1 and TRBJ2-1; D is uncertain. The specimen was peripheral blood, collected on day 0 of MenACWY control vaccination. The clonotype comes from an adult in good health. The CDR3 DNA reads as TGCGCCAGCAGTGAGCCCCGCAGCTCGGACAATGAGCAGTTCTTC. This translates into CASSEPRSSDNEQFF.